A single sample is the source of the 24 T cell receptor beta chains below, sequenced in a study of monozygotic twins with inflammatory bowel disease. TCRdb reanalyzed the 5' RACE reads and collapses them to one entry per CDR3 protein, without DNA. The data include 300,000 to 400,000 distinct CDR3 sequences; the top ten clones carry approximately 2%. Material: blood. These receptors came from a human donor with ulcerative colitis or Crohn's disease, or a healthy co-twin of an affected twin (not recorded which).

The chain couples TRBV7-2 to TRBJ1-1; the TCRdb call, TRBD1, lacks DNA for checking. There are 17 residues in the CDR3. Germline loops: CDR1 SGHTA, CDR2 FQGNSA. The CDR3 sequence: CASSLGGTGARGPEAFF.

The V and J genes are TRBV28 and TRBJ1-2. In germline, CDR1 is MDHEN, CDR2 SYDVKM. The CDR3 covers 16 residues. CDR3 sequence: CASSFGTSGGDYGYTF.

The rearrangement uses TRBV12-3 or TRBV12-4 and TRBJ1-2. The CDR3 is made up of 14 amino acids. The CDR3 region is CASSYRTADWGYTF.

The J gene is TRBJ1-2, the V gene TRBV12-3 or TRBV12-4. This CDR3 region has 13 residues. CDR3 region: CASSFGREGGYTF.

This chain uses TRBV5-1 with TRBJ2-6; TCRdb calls TRBD1, which cannot be checked without DNA. Germline V gene sequence: CDR1 SGHRS, CDR2 YFSETQ. CDR3 length: 17 residues. CDR3 sequence: CASSNGQGRSGANVLTF.

This chain links TRBV2 with TRBJ2-7; the D call of TRBD2 rests on TCRdb alone, since no DNA is present to check it. Germline V CDR1 and CDR2: SNHLY, FYNNEI. This CDR3 is built from 15 residues. CDR3 loop: CASSRASGSSYEQYF.

The genes are TRBV11-2 and TRBJ1-2; TCRdb returns TRBD1, unconfirmable since there is no DNA. The CDR3 totals 17 residues. Germline V gene sequence: CDR1 SGHAT, CDR2 FQNNGV. The CDR3 reads CASSLIWGPIFEYGYTF.

V is TRBV10-2 and J is TRBJ1-3. Per germline, CDR1 WSHSY and CDR2 SAAADI. CDR3 size: 12 residues. This CDR3 is CASRDPGNTIYF.

This chain connects TRBV15 to TRBJ1-4; there is no DNA to check the TCRdb D call of TRBD1. The germline gives CDR1 LNHNV, CDR2 YYDKDF (reference sequence). The CDR3 runs 14 residues. The CDR3 sequence is CATSRSRTAEKLFF. The variable domain in full, completed from reference TRBV15 and TRBJ1-4, reads DAMVIQNPRYQVTQFGKPVTLSCSQTLNHNVMYWYQQKSSQAPKLLFHYYDKDFNNEADTPDNFQSRRPNTSFCFLDIRSPGLGDTAMYLCATSRSRTAEKLFFGSGTQLSVL.

V gene TRBV20-1 combines with J gene TRBJ2-7; TCRdb picks TRBD1, but there is no DNA to check that call. The CDR3 sequence is 13 residues long. Germline V gene lookup returns CDR1 DFQATT and CDR2 SNEGSKA (reference sequence). CDR3 sequence: CSATGGPLYEQYF.

The chain employs TRBV19 and TRBJ2-1; TCRdb's D call of TRBD2 is untestable without DNA. The CDR3 is 18 amino acids. CDR1 is LNHDA, CDR2 SQIVND, per germline (reference sequence). The CDR3 protein is CASSIGRGSASRRDEQFF.

This sequence joins TRBV5-1 and TRBJ2-1; TCRdb calls TRBD1, which cannot be checked without DNA. The CDR3 has 14 amino acids. CDR1 SGHRS and CDR2 YFSETQ come from the germline V gene. Here the CDR3 reads CASGQGALNNEQFF.

The chain couples TRBV30 to TRBJ2-1. This CDR3 comprises 13 residues. In germline, CDR1 is GTSNPN, CDR2 SVGIG (reference sequence). The CDR3 spells CAWSPFLASEQFF.

The CDR3 here is CSARDRLAGNYEQYF. The chain is built from TRBV20-1 and TRBJ2-7. This CDR3 is 15 amino acids long. Germline CDR1 reads DFQATT; CDR2 reads SNEGSKA (reference sequence).

The V gene is TRBV7-9, the J gene TRBJ1-2; TCRdb calls TRBD1, which cannot be checked without DNA. Germline V CDR1 and CDR2: SEHNR, FQNEAQ (reference sequence). The CDR3 length is 14 residues. Here the CDR3 reads CASSVTGTQDGYTF.

The chain recombines TRBV19 with TRBJ1-1. The length of the CDR3 is 14 residues. CDR1 is LNHDA, CDR2 SQIVND, per germline (reference sequence). The CDR3 loop reads CATTTPQGHTEAFF.

The chain recombines TRBV20-1 with TRBJ2-7; TCRdb's D call of TRBD1 is untestable without DNA. This CDR3 comprises 14 residues. CDR1 and CDR2 from the germline V gene are DFQATT and SNEGSKA (reference sequence). The CDR3 protein is CSARNRDLIYEQYF.

The chain joins TRBV14 to TRBJ2-3; as DNA is missing, the TRBD2 call by TCRdb cannot be tested. CDR3 size: 16 residues. Germline V gene data show CDR1 as SGHDN and CDR2 as FVKESK. The CDR3 protein is CASSARTGWGRDTQYF.

V and J are TRBV6-1 and TRBJ1-6. The CDR3 runs 12 residues. Germline CDR1 is MNHNS and CDR2 is SASEGT. CDR3 sequence reads: CASSEERWTLHF.

The chain is built from TRBV20-1 and TRBJ1-6; TCRdb names TRBD1, which stays unverified in the absence of DNA. The CDR3 contains 15 residues. Germline V gene data show CDR1 as DFQATT and CDR2 as SNEGSKA (reference sequence). The CDR3 sequence is CSARGQGAYNSPLHF.

The chain joins TRBV7-9 to TRBJ2-6; lacking DNA, the TRBD1 call made by TCRdb goes unchecked. Germline lookup yields CDR1 SEHNR and CDR2 FQNEAQ (reference sequence). The CDR3 runs 15 residues. The CDR3 here is CASRGRDYGANVLTF.

The chain recombines TRBV15 with TRBJ2-5. CDR3 length: 14 amino acids. CDR1 is LNHNV, CDR2 YYDKDF, per germline (reference sequence). The CDR3 loop reads CATSRAYQQETQYF.

The chain carries TRBV7-9 and TRBJ2-1. Germline V gene data show CDR1 as SEHNR and CDR2 as FQNEAQ (reference sequence). The CDR3 extends over 16 amino acids. CDR3: CASSSPLGSSYNEQFF.

The chain uses TRBV18 and TRBJ2-1; TCRdb lists TRBD2, though no DNA is available to test this call. The germline CDR1 and CDR2 sequences are KGHSH and LQKENI. The CDR3 loop spans 14 amino acids. The CDR3 region is CASSPGTNPHGQFF.